Each of the 9 T cell receptor beta chains below was sequenced from the same sample in a study of blood T cell repertoires in COVID-19. This table comes from immunoSEQ multiplex PCR, and its TCRdb copy is limited to in-frame clones, with some not included. The sample lists 30,000 to 50,000 clones, approximately 89% occurring once. Material: peripheral blood. Every receptor here comes from a man aged 55 to 69 with acute or convalescent COVID-19.

The chain joins TRBV19 to TRBJ2-1; 7 bases align to TRBD2. The CDR3 is 14 residues long. V trimming: 5 bases; J trimming: 7 bases; junction bases outside the gene matches: 8. The germline CDR1 and CDR2 sequences are LNHDA and SQIVND (reference sequence). CDR3 amino acids: CASSSGTTWNEQFF. Here the CDR3 DNA reads TGTGCCAGTAGTTCGGGGACTACGTGGAATGAGCAGTTCTTC.

The chain has TRBV19 and TRBJ2-1, with 9 nucleotides matching TRBD1. The CDR3 extends over 13 amino acids. V gave up 5 bases and J gave up 7 bases; unmatched junction bases: 3. Germline V gene data show CDR1 as LNHDA and CDR2 as SQIVND (reference sequence). CDR3 loop: CASSWDRVNEQFF. DNA for the CDR3: TGTGCCAGTAGTTGGGACAGGGTGAATGAGCAGTTCTTC.

V usage is TRBV19 and J usage is TRBJ2-5, with D perhaps matching TRBD2 (5 bases). Germline loops: CDR1 LNHDA, CDR2 SQIVND (reference sequence). The CDR3 is 14 residues long. V lost 5 bases, J lost 2 bases, and 12 bases lay in between. The CDR3 loop is CASSPGRVQETQYF. As DNA, the CDR3 is TGTGCCAGTAGTCCTGGGCGGGTGCAAGAGACCCAGTACTTC.

The chain is built from TRBV5-1 and TRBJ2-3, with 7 nucleotides matching TRBD2. From germline, CDR1 is SGHRS and CDR2 YFSETQ. The CDR3 contains 16 residues. V gave up 0 bases and J gave up 1 base; unmatched junction bases: 5. The CDR3 nucleotides read TGCGCCAGCAGCTTGGCGGGGGGTGGTCGCACAGATACGCAGTATTTT. This sequence encodes CASSLAGGGRTDTQYF.

The chain combines TRBV4-1 with TRBJ1-2; 9 positions match TRBD1. The CDR3 loop spans 16 amino acids. The junction had 8 bases not matched to a gene; V was cut back by 2 bases and J by 4 bases. Germline V CDR1 and CDR2: MGHRA, YSYEKL. The CDR3 here is CASSQSPGTGTYGYTF. The CDR3 DNA follows: TGCGCCAGCAGCCAAAGCCCGGGGACAGGGACCTATGGCTACACCTTC.

The chain is built from TRBV19 and TRBJ2-1, with a weak D call TRBD2 (6 bases). Germline lookup yields CDR1 LNHDA and CDR2 SQIVND (reference sequence). The CDR3 loop spans 13 amino acids. The germline V and J ends were trimmed by 9 bases and 14 bases, with 23 bases remaining between them. The chain's CDR3 is CASQSFTGTPEFF. CDR3 sequence (DNA): TGTGCCAGCCAAAGCTTTACCGGGACTCCCGAGTTCTTC.

V gene TRBV30 combines with J gene TRBJ2-7, with 11 nucleotides matching TRBD1. The CDR3 is 16 amino acids. The V and J ends lost 2 bases and 2 bases, in that order; junction bases with no gene match: 8. Germline CDR1 GTSNPN, CDR2 SVGIG (reference sequence). The CDR3 protein is CAWSSWGDRGTYEQYF. The CDR3 nucleotides are TGTGCCTGGAGTTCCTGGGGGGACAGGGGGACCTACGAGCAGTACTTC.

This chain joins TRBV9 and TRBJ2-7; 9 bases are shared with TRBD2. The CDR3 runs to 16 residues. Germline CDR1 SGDLS, CDR2 YYNGEE. Trimming took 4 bases from V and 5 from J; bases not matched to a gene: 13. The CDR3 here is CASSPAPGLAPHEQYF. In DNA, the CDR3 is TGTGCCAGCAGCCCCGCGCCGGGACTAGCCCCACACGAGCAGTACTTC.

The chain combines TRBV3-1 (or the pseudogene TRBV3-2) with TRBJ2-1; D is perhaps TRBD2 (5 bases). CDR1 and CDR2 (germline): LGHDT, YNNKEL (reference sequence). The CDR3 runs to 13 residues. Trimming stripped 6 bases from V and 6 bases from J, with 12 bases between. The CDR3 region is CASREAASNEQFF. Here the CDR3 DNA reads TGTGCCAGCAGGGAGGCCGCGTCCAATGAGCAGTTCTTC.